Sequencing of this T cell receptor (beta chain) was carried out in a study of vaccination and CD4 T cells after COVID-19 (dated by TCRdb to 2022 to 2024). Study-wide context: Convalescent patients had a positive SARS-CoV-2 result on nasal swab PCR, and of these patients, some ten had mild disease and one had severe disease. The cultures were stimulated with overlapping spike peptide pools from SARS-CoV-2 and from the common cold coronaviruses HCoV-NL63, HCoV-OC43 and HCoV-229E. Post-vaccine blood samples were collected a median of approximately 72 days after the second vaccine dose, ranging from roughly 13 to 250 days. The convalescent cohort included six males and four females, with two Hispanic individuals, seven Caucasians, two Asians and one multiracial person. As controls, cultures received a CEFX viral epitope pool (the positive control), an HIV-1 Nef peptide pool (the negative control), or no peptide at all. Each participant got two doses of either the Pfizer-BioNTech BNT162b2 vaccine (n=8) or the Moderna mRNA-1273 vaccine (n=2). In ten to eleven COVID-19 convalescent patients and 4 infection-naive healthy vaccine recipients, researchers compared the spike-specific CD4+ TCR repertoire from before mRNA vaccination with the repertoire from after. Post-COVID blood samples were collected from convalescent patients a median of roughly 100 days after diagnosis, with a range of about 30 to 161 days.

Library preparation used PCR. DNA from cultured CD4+ T cells was subjected to TCR sequencing with the Oncomine TCR Beta short-read assay at the Johns Hopkins FTIC core. Genomic DNA was extracted from the cultured CD4+ T cells with the QIAamp micro DNA kit. The Oncomine TCR Beta libraries from cultured CD4+ T cells were pooled using unique dual indexes and then sequenced on an Illumina iSeq 100. As for the authors' bioinformatics: Non-productive sequences were removed, and CDR3s not starting with C, not ending with F or W, or shorter than 7 amino acids were discarded. Antigen-specific clonotypes were identified with the MANAFEST web application by comparing peptide-stimulated wells with reference and other culture wells. To be called positive, a clone needed an FDR below 0.05, an odds ratio above 5, and a productive frequency above 0.1% in at least two of three replicate wells. Cross-reactive clonotypes were defined as significantly expanded in both SARS-CoV-2 spike wells and at least one common cold coronavirus spike condition. Using R version 3.6.1, CDR3 homology was evaluated through Levenshtein distances (stringdist) along with unrooted phylogenetic trees (ape). TCRdb redid the processing of the public reads, applying fastp at Q25 and MiXCR, and retained in-frame beta chains. Each CDR3 protein gets just one entry, which takes the most common genes and DNA from the rows behind it. What appears here as the V and J calls and clone size reflects TCRdb's work, not the paper's. For this sample the table gives 13,000 to 15,000 distinct CDR3 sequences, of which about 50% were detected only once. The ten top clones hold about 12% of the sample.

Study-wide findings and limitations: Nearly all vaccine-specific clones in convalescent patients (304 of 307) were mono-reactive for SARS-CoV-2 spike rather than cross-reactive with common cold coronaviruses. Relatively few convalescent patients were included in the study, and early timepoints after natural infection were not analyzed. Among the post-vaccine SARS-CoV-2-reactive clones in convalescent patients, a median around 85% showed up only after vaccination, which suggests vaccine-specific priming. An increase in the median number of SARS-CoV-2-reactive clonotypes from 20 to 25 after infection to roughly 39 after vaccination was observed, but the change was not found to be significant.

Regarding this clonotype: The antigen this receptor binds is unknown. Base quality data are lacking; no much larger clone is found one base away.

Reading the label with the study, this specimen's treatment or condition is: roughly ten-day PBMC culture with coronavirus spike peptide pools or control peptides (ViraFEST assay). The ViraFEST assay, used in the study, expanded antigen-specific T cells with peptide pools and then identified the expanded clonotypes through TCR sequencing. The convalescent patients' positive SARS-CoV-2 PCR tests fell between March and December 2020, which was before the Alpha, Beta and Delta variants emerged in the United States. Each well held 1.5 million to 2.5 million PBMCs cultured with around 10 ug/ml peptide pools in IMDM containing around 5% human AB serum and 9.5 to 10 IU/ml IL-2. Half of the culture medium was replaced with fresh IL-2-containing medium on days 3 and 7. After 9 to 10 days of culture, CD4+ T cells were isolated by negative selection using the EasySep CD4+ T cell isolation kit. Ficoll-Paque Plus gradient centrifugation was used to isolate PBMCs from whole blood, and the isolated PBMCs were then either used fresh or cryopreserved at -140C. In general, triplicate wells were set up for every culture condition.

The CDR3 runs 14 amino acids, cysteine and phenylalanine included. Just CDR3 DNA is preserved here, 42 bases in frame from base 1. The germline V gene supplies CDR1 KGHSH and CDR2 LQKENI. V is clipped by 2 bases and J by 3 bases, and the sequence between their germline boundaries is 11 bases long. The V gene is TRBV18 and the J gene is TRBJ2-7, and perhaps TRBD1 as D gene, on 6 matching bases. The TCR sequence derives from a human donor who had recovered from COVID-19. The sample consisted of CD4+ T cells from blood, cultured in vitro. For the CDR3, the sequence is CASSPAQGNYEQYF. The sequenced DNA is TGTGCCAGCTCACCAGCACAGGGCAACTACGAGCAGTACTTC. The entire variable domain, with the stretches around the CDR3 drawn from the reference TRBV18 and TRBJ2-7 proteins, is NAGVMQNPRHLVRRRGQEARLRCSPMKGHSHVYWYRQLPEEGLKFMVYLQKENIIDESGMPKERFSAEFPKEGPSILRIQQVVRGDSAAYFCASSPAQGNYEQYFGPGTRLTVT.